The clone carrying this T cell receptor beta chain was recorded many times. Its antigen is still unknown. The data belong to a study of human T cells and chemical hapten exposure. Study observations and caveats: Counts of TCRs above 1 in 1000 frequency stayed unchanged with DPC sensitization. Clustering by CDR3 similarity yielded significantly more large clusters from expanded TCRs than controls. Donors were affected by alopecia, so their immune reaction might vary from that of healthy individuals.

From germline, CDR1 is MNHNS and CDR2 SASEGT. The V gene lost 6 bases and the J gene lost 10 bases, with 16 bases spanning the gap. CDR3 length: 13 amino acids. TCRdb reanalysed the RACE reads using MiXCR and keeps one entry per CDR3 protein. The repertoire holds 65,000 to 95,000 distinct CDR3 sequences, with around 6.7% as singletons. As for time point: patch test 2, 6 weeks after DPC sensitization. The sample's treatment: therapeutic diphenylcyclopropenone sensitization with weekly scalp DPC. The input for sequencing was whole blood, taken in connection with sensitization to the hapten diphenylcyclopropenone (DPC). The chain couples TRBV6-1 to TRBJ2-1; D is perhaps TRBD1 (6 bases). The sequence came from a woman aged 25 to 39 with alopecia areata. Some clones in this sample may be carry-over from other donors' samples. The CDR3 DNA reads as TGTGCCAGCAGCATCGGGACACCCAGCGAGCAGTTCTTC. This sequence encodes CASSIGTPSEQFF.